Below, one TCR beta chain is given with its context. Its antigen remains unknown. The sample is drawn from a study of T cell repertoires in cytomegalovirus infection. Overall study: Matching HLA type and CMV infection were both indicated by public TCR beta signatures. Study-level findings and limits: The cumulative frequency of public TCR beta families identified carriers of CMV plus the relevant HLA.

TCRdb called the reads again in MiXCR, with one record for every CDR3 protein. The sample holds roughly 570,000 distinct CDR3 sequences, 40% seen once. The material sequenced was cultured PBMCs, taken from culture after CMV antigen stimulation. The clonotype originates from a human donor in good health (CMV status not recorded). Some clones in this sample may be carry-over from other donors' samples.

The CDR3 reads CASSHLRDPFYEQYF. The CDR3 DNA is TGTGCCAGCAGCCACCTCAGGGATCCCTTCTACGAGCAGTACTTC. The chain recombines TRBV14 with TRBJ2-7, with a tentative D call TRBD1 (5 bases). This CDR3 has 15 amino acids. Trimming removed 3 bases from V and 3 bases from J, with 15 bases in between. Germline V gene lookup returns CDR1 SGHDN and CDR2 FVKESK.